One and the same sample provided the 10 T cell receptor beta chains below, sequenced in a study of cytomegalovirus exposure and HLA in healthy donors. A multiplex PCR was run with 60 Vbeta primers and 13 Jbeta primers. TCRdb's table, derived via immunoSEQ multiplex PCR, lists solely in-frame clones and lacks some. The sample consists of almost 70,000 clones, 60% to 75% of them appearing once. Sequencing was performed on PBMCs. These TCRs come from a male donor in good health and CMV-seropositive.

J is TRBJ1-5 and V is TRBV6-5, with D hard to call. The V end lost 0 bases, the J end lost 2 bases, and 5 bases lay between the germline ends. The CDR3 has 14 amino acids. CDR1 is MNHEY and CDR2 is SVGAGI in the germline V gene. The CDR3 DNA reads TGTGCCAGCAGTTACTCTCAGGGCAATCAGCCCCAGCATTTT. Its protein product is CASSYSQGNQPQHF.

This clone occurred a few times. The chain couples TRBV9 to TRBJ2-1; D not resolved. This CDR3 region has 14 residues. V was shortened by 0 bases and J by 3 bases, with 7 bases between the two germline ends. Germline CDR1 SGDLS, CDR2 YYNGEE. The CDR3: CASSVADNYNEQFF. The CDR3 DNA reads as TGTGCCAGCAGCGTAGCCGACAACTACAATGAGCAGTTCTTC.

V usage is TRBV6-1 and J usage is TRBJ2-3, with D unresolved. Germline CDR1 and CDR2: MNHNS and SASEGT. The CDR3 length is 15 residues. The V end was cut by 5 bases, the J end by 2 bases, with 14 bases between. The CDR3 coding sequence is TGTGCCAGCAGTCTAGGCAACCGCTTCACAGATACGCAGTATTTT. Its translation is CASSLGNRFTDTQYF.

This chain joins TRBV19 and TRBJ1-2; 10 bases align to TRBD1. The CDR3 is 16 residues long. J gave up 6 bases and V 0 bases, and 7 bases lay outside the gene matches. CDR1 and CDR2 (germline): LNHDA, SQIVND (reference sequence). CDR3 region: CASSIDRDRGRDGYTF. The CDR3 region has the DNA TGTGCCAGTAGTATAGATCGGGACAGGGGAAGAGATGGCTACACCTTC.

The genes are TRBV30 and TRBJ2-3; TRBD2 agrees at 12 bases. There are 15 residues in the CDR3. The junction had 6 bases not matched to a gene; V was cut back by 1 base and J by 7 bases. The germline V gene encodes CDR1 GTSNPN and CDR2 SVGIG (reference sequence). Here the CDR3 DNA reads TGTGCCTGGAGTGCCGCTAGCGGGAGGGCAAATACGCAGTATTTT. Translating it yields CAWSAASGRANTQYF.

The chain is built from TRBV7-9 and TRBJ1-6; possibly TRBD1 for D (5 bases). This CDR3 has 18 amino acids. V lost 5 bases and J 6 bases, leaving 23 bases between the germline ends. Germline V gene sequence: CDR1 SEHNR, CDR2 FQNEAQ (reference sequence). This chain's CDR3 is CASSPGGAEIQINSPLHF. The CDR3 bases are TGTGCCAGCAGCCCCGGAGGGGCGGAAATACAAATTAATTCACCCCTCCACTTT.

In this sample, this clone turned up a few times. Here the CDR3 reads CASSVGSGDNEQFF. The CDR3 DNA sequence: TGTGCCAGCAGCGTAGGTTCGGGAGACAATGAGCAGTTCTTC. The chain recombines TRBV9 with TRBJ2-1, with D possibly matching TRBD2 (6 bases). Per germline, CDR1 SGDLS and CDR2 YYNGEE. There are 14 residues in the CDR3. V lost 0 bases and J 5 bases, leaving 9 bases between the germline ends.

This rearrangement joins TRBV5-4 to TRBJ2-3; D is possibly TRBD2 (5 bases). The CDR3 consists of 15 residues. The V end lost 2 bases, the J end lost 2 bases, and 12 bases lay between the germline ends. Germline V gives CDR1 SGHNT, CDR2 YYREEE (reference sequence). CDR3 nucleotides: TGTGCCAGCAGCTTCTTTTCAGCGGTCACAGATACGCAGTATTTT. Its protein is CASSFFSAVTDTQYF.

The V and J genes are TRBV7-9 and TRBJ2-1; 15 nucleotides align to TRBD2. From germline, CDR1 is SEHNR and CDR2 FQNEAQ (reference sequence). V was pared by 5 bases and J by 0 bases, with 8 bases of the junction left unmatched. The CDR3 runs 19 residues. The CDR3 loop is CASSGGLAGGKSSYNEQFF. The CDR3 DNA follows: TGTGCCAGCAGCGGGGGACTAGCGGGGGGCAAGAGCTCCTACAATGAGCAGTTCTTC.

The CDR3 loop is CASSLGPGGGGAAQYF. CDR3 DNA: TGTGCCAGCAGCTTAGGGCCAGGGGGCGGGGGGGCGGCCCAGTACTTC. The J gene is TRBJ2-5, the V gene TRBV7-2, with D possibly being TRBD2 (9 bases). The V and J ends lost 1 base and 9 bases respectively, with 21 bases between them. Per the germline V gene, CDR1 is SGHTA and CDR2 is FQGNSA. The length of the CDR3 is 16 residues.